One sample yielded the 23 T cell receptor beta chains listed below, sequenced in a study of cytomegalovirus exposure and HLA in healthy donors. PCR amplification relied on 60 Vbeta primers (plus 13 Jbeta primers). Some clones are missing from TCRdb's copy, which holds only in-frame ones; the method was immunoSEQ multiplex PCR. The sample lists 150,000 to 170,000 clones, about four fifths occurring once. Sequenced material: PBMCs. Receptors were obtained from a man in his thirties or forties in good health and CMV-seropositive.

V gene TRBV25-1 combines with J gene TRBJ2-7, with TRBD2 matching over 9 bases. In germline, CDR1 is MGHDK, CDR2 SYGVNS. Trimming took 4 bases from V and 5 from J; bases not matched to a gene: 15. The CDR3 spans 17 residues. The CDR3 sequence: CASSVAGAKSRSHEQYF. The CDR3 DNA reads as TGTGCCAGCAGTGTAGCGGGAGCTAAGTCCCGATCCCACGAGCAGTACTTC.

The CDR3 DNA reads TGTGCCAGCAGTTTATCATGGGGGGGTTACGAGCAGTACTTC. The encoded protein is CASSLSWGGYEQYF. The V and J genes are TRBV27 and TRBJ2-7; TRBD2 aligns across 7 bases. J gave up 4 bases and V 0 bases, and 3 bases lay outside the gene matches. The CDR3 spans 14 residues. CDR1 and CDR2 (germline): MNHEY, SMNVEV (reference sequence).

This chain connects TRBV7-9 to TRBJ1-5; D gene unclear. V lost 2 bases, J lost 0 bases, and 5 bases lay in between. The CDR3 is 14 amino acids. Germline values: CDR1 SEHNR, CDR2 FQNEAQ (reference sequence). The CDR3 DNA follows: TGTGCCAGCAGCTTATCTGTTAGCAATCAGCCCCAGCATTTT. Protein: CASSLSVSNQPQHF.

This clone was recorded a few times. The V call is TRBV9, the J call TRBJ1-1; D possibly corresponds to TRBD1 (5 bases). Trimming pared 7 bases from V and 5 bases from J, leaving 18 bases between. Germline V gene lookup returns CDR1 SGDLS and CDR2 YYNGEE. This CDR3 comprises 14 residues. CDR3 in amino acids: CASGKITGSTEAFF. CDR3 coding DNA: TGTGCCAGCGGGAAAATTACAGGCTCGACTGAAGCTTTCTTT.

V is TRBV9 and J is TRBJ2-1; a weak D match, TRBD2 (6 bases). Per the germline V gene, CDR1 is SGDLS and CDR2 is YYNGEE. CDR3 length: 13 residues. V was cut by 3 bases and J by 10 bases, with 14 bases left in between. As DNA, the CDR3 is TGTGCCAGCAGCGCCGGACTGGGGAGGGAGCAGTTCTTC. This sequence encodes CASSAGLGREQFF.

The chain uses TRBV4-2 and TRBJ1-3; TRBD1 is a possible D gene (5 bases). In germline, CDR1 is LGHNA, CDR2 YNFKEQ. This CDR3 contains 16 residues. V dropped 1 base and J dropped 0 bases, with 10 bases sitting between them. The CDR3 bases are TGTGCCAGCAGCCAAGGATCGGGGGACTCTGGAAACACCATATATTTT. It codes for CASSQGSGDSGNTIYF.

The rearrangement joins TRBV30 to TRBJ1-2; 7 nucleotides line up with TRBD1. Germline CDR1 GTSNPN, CDR2 SVGIG (reference sequence). Trimming took 3 bases from V and 4 from J; bases not matched to a gene: 8. This CDR3 comprises 14 residues. In DNA, the CDR3 is TGTGCCTGGAGGAGTAGGGGGCGCGGCTATGGCTACACCTTC. Residues: CAWRSRGRGYGYTF.

The chain links TRBV27 to TRBJ2-1; D not certain. CDR1 is MNHEY and CDR2 is SMNVEV in the germline V gene (reference sequence). The CDR3 runs 15 residues. V lost 2 bases and J 0 bases, leaving 8 bases between the germline ends. CDR3 sequence (DNA): TGTGCCAGCAGTTTACGCCTTAGCTCCTACAATGAGCAGTTCTTC. Translated: CASSLRLSSYNEQFF.

This clone has just a few counts. This chain links TRBV11-3 with TRBJ1-5, with D uncertain. Between the trimmed V and J ends, which lost 2 bases and 5 bases, there was a span of 13 bases. CDR3 length equals 15 residues. Germline CDR1 and CDR2: SGHNT and YENEEA. The CDR3 reads CASSLKSPYHQPQHF. The CDR3, as DNA: TGTGCCAGCAGCTTAAAATCGCCCTACCATCAGCCCCAGCATTTT. Full variable domain (outside the CDR3, taken from reference TRBV11-3 and TRBJ1-5): EAGVVQSPRYKIIEKKQPVAFWCNPISGHNTLYWYLQNLGQGPELLIRYENEEAVDDSQLPKDRFSAERLKGVDSTLKIQPAELGDSAVYLCASSLKSPYHQPQHFGDGTRLSIL.

The chain couples TRBV9 to TRBJ2-1; D is perhaps TRBD2 (6 bases). CDR3 size: 17 residues. Between the trimmed V and J ends, which lost 1 base and 0 bases, there was a span of 14 bases. CDR1 is SGDLS, CDR2 YYNGEE, per germline. The DNA for the CDR3 is TGTGCCAGCAGCGTAAGGGCCCTAGCGTTCTCCTACAATGAGCAGTTCTTC. Its translation: CASSVRALAFSYNEQFF.

This clone turned up a few times. This chain joins TRBV7-8 and TRBJ1-1; tentatively, D is TRBD1 (5 bases). Germline V gene data show CDR1 as SGHVS and CDR2 as FQNEAQ. This CDR3 comprises 14 residues. The V and J ends lost 2 bases and 4 bases respectively, with 11 bases between them. CDR3 coding DNA: TGTGCCAGCAGCTTAACTTCGCAGGGCACTGAAGCTTTCTTT. Translating it yields CASSLTSQGTEAFF.

This clone was recorded a few times. The chain combines TRBV5-1 with TRBJ1-1; 7 bases line up with TRBD1. Germline V gene lookup returns CDR1 SGHRS and CDR2 YFSETQ. After removal of 4 bases from V and 5 bases from J, the junction contained 5 bases not matched to a gene. The CDR3 loop spans 13 amino acids. The CDR3 is CASSPTGYTEAFF. In DNA form, the CDR3 reads TGCGCCAGCAGCCCGACAGGGTATACTGAAGCTTTCTTT.

The chain is built from TRBV29-1 and TRBJ1-2; D might be TRBD1 (5 bases). Trimming removed 3 bases at V and 2 bases at J, with 7 bases between. CDR3 length equals 12 residues. CDR1 is SQVTM and CDR2 is ANQGSEA in the germline V gene. CDR3 sequence reads: CSVDGANYGYTF. In DNA form, the CDR3 reads TGCAGCGTTGATGGGGCCAACTATGGCTACACCTTC.

This clone has just a few counts. J is TRBJ2-1 and V is TRBV6-5; 9 bases line up with TRBD1. Germline assignment: CDR1 MNHEY and CDR2 SVGAGI. The trim removed 10 bases at V and 2 bases at J, leaving 9 bases unmatched. The CDR3 contains 15 residues. CDR3 residues: CAISPGQGAYNEQFF. As DNA, the CDR3 is TGTGCCATCAGCCCGGGACAGGGAGCCTACAATGAGCAGTTCTTC.

V gene TRBV12-5 combines with J gene TRBJ2-1; D remains ambiguous. V was trimmed by 1 base and J by 10 bases, leaving 8 bases between them. The CDR3 covers 12 residues. The germline V gene has CDR1 LGHNT and CDR2 FRNRAP. The CDR3 DNA is TGTGCTAGTGGTTTGGGCGAGACAGAGCAGTTCTTC. Protein sequence: CASGLGETEQFF. Using reference TRBV12-5 and TRBJ2-1 for the parts outside the CDR3, the full variable domain is DARVTQTPRHKVTEMGQEVTMRCQPILGHNTVFWYRQTMMQGLELLAYFRNRAPLDDSGMPKDRFSAEMPDATLATLKIQPSEPRDSAVYFCASGLGETEQFFGPGTRLTVL.

V usage is TRBV7-9 and J usage is TRBJ1-1; D unclear. The CDR3 extends over 15 amino acids. V shed 6 bases and J shed 1 base, with 15 bases lying between them. Per germline, CDR1 SEHNR and CDR2 FQNEAQ (reference sequence). As DNA, the CDR3 is TGTGCCAGCAGACCAAGAGAGGGCTCGAACACTGAAGCTTTCTTT. This encodes CASRPREGSNTEAFF. Looking up the rest from reference TRBV7-9 and TRBJ1-1 gives the full variable domain: DTGVSQNPRHKITKRGQNVTFRCDPISEHNRLYWYRQTLGQGPEFLTYFQNEAQLEKSRLLSDRFSAERPKGSFSTLEIQRTEQGDSAMYLCASRPREGSNTEAFFGQGTRLTVV.

V and J are TRBV30 and TRBJ1-1; 7 bases are a match to TRBD1. The junction had 2 bases not matched to a gene; V was cut back by 4 bases and J by 0 bases. The CDR3 length is 13 residues. Germline CDR1 is GTSNPN and CDR2 is SVGIG (reference sequence). CDR3 amino acids: CAWKTGLNTEAFF. The CDR3 coding sequence is TGTGCCTGGAAGACAGGGTTGAACACTGAAGCTTTCTTT.

This clone was seen only a few times. V is TRBV6-4 and J is TRBJ2-3; 9 bases are shared with TRBD2. This CDR3 is 14 amino acids long. From germline, CDR1 is MRHNA and CDR2 SNTAGT. V lost 5 bases to trimming and J lost 5 bases; unmatched junction nucleotides: 5. CDR3 amino acids: CASSFGGGGDTQYF. CDR3 in DNA: TGTGCCAGCAGTTTTGGCGGGGGGGGAGATACGCAGTATTTT.

V usage is TRBV5-4 and J usage is TRBJ2-5; TRBD2 might be the D (7 bases). The CDR3 runs 14 residues. With 0 bases removed from V and 5 bases from J, the gap between germline ends came to 11 bases. Germline loops: CDR1 SGHNT, CDR2 YYREEE (reference sequence). CDR3 loop: CASSLGGGEETQYF. The DNA for the CDR3 is TGTGCCAGCAGCTTGGGGGGGGGCGAGGAGACCCAGTACTTC.

This clone was seen once. The rearrangement links TRBV14 to TRBJ2-2; D is perhaps TRBD1 (6 bases). The CDR3 is made up of 16 amino acids. Trimming removed 4 bases at V and 2 bases at J, with 14 bases between. Germline loops: CDR1 SGHDN, CDR2 FVKESK. CDR3 in amino acids: CASSPGRGGNTGELFF. DNA of the CDR3: TGTGCCAGCAGCCCAGGTCGAGGGGGTAACACCGGGGAGCTGTTTTTT.

CDR3 coding DNA: TGCGCCAGCAGCCCTGCGTTGGGGGGAGGGTCCTACGAGCAGTACTTC. Translation: CASSPALGGGSYEQYF. V and J are TRBV4-3 and TRBJ2-7; TRBD2 matches 7 bases. After removal of 4 bases from V and 1 base from J, the junction contained 10 bases not matched to a gene. From germline, CDR1 is LGHNA and CDR2 YSLEER. The CDR3 is 16 amino acids.

This rearrangement joins TRBV19 to TRBJ2-1, with TRBD1 identical over 9 bases. Germline CDR1 is LNHDA and CDR2 is SQIVND (reference sequence). V was pared by 4 bases and J by 7 bases, with 8 bases of the junction left unmatched. CDR3 length equals 15 residues. CDR3 residues: CASSKGQGYGNEQFF. CDR3 coding DNA: TGTGCCAGTAGTAAAGGACAGGGGTATGGGAATGAGCAGTTCTTC.

The chain uses TRBV20-1 and TRBJ1-1, with 9 bases aligning to TRBD1. V shed 6 bases and J 8 bases; nucleotides not matched to a gene: 4. This CDR3 spans 11 amino acids. Germline CDR1 DFQATT, CDR2 SNEGSKA (reference sequence). In nucleotides, the CDR3 is TGCAGTGCCTATGGACAGGGGGAAGCTTTCTTT. Amino acid sequence: CSAYGQGEAFF.